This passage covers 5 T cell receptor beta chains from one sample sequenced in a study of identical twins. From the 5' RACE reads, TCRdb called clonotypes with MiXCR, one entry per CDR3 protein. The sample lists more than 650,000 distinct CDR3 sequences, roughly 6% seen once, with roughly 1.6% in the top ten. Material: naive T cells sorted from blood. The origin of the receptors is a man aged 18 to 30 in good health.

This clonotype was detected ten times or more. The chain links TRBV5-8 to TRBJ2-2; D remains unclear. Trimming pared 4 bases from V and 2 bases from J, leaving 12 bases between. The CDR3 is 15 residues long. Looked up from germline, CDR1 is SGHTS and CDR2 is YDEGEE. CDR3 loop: CASSHRTRNTGELFF. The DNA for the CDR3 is TGTGCCAGCAGCCATAGGACGAGAAACACCGGGGAGCTGTTTTTT.

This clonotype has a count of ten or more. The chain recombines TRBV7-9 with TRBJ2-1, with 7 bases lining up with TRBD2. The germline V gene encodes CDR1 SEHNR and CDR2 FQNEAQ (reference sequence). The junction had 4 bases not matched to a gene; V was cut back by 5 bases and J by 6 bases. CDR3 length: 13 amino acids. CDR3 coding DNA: TGTGCCAGCAGCCCGGGAGGAGGCAATGAGCAGTTCTTC. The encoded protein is CASSPGGGNEQFF.

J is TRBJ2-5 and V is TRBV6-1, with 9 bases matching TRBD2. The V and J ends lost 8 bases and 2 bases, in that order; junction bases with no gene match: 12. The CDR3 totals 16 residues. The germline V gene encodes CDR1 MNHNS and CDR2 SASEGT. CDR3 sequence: CASRTPGLAGQETQYF. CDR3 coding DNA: TGTGCCAGCCGAACACCAGGGCTAGCGGGACAAGAGACCCAGTACTTC.

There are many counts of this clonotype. CDR3: CASRQTVSFSPLHF. The CDR3 DNA is TGTGCCAGCAGGCAGACAGTCTCTTTTTCACCCCTCCACTTT. The chain carries TRBV7-2 and TRBJ1-6, with D possibly being TRBD1 (5 bases). Trimming left V 6 bases short and J 9 bases short, with 15 bases between. The CDR3 loop spans 14 amino acids. Per the germline V gene, CDR1 is SGHTA and CDR2 is FQGNSA.

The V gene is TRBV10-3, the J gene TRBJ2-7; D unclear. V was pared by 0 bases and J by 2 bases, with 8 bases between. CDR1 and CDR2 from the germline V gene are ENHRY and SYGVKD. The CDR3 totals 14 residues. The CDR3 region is CAISESSLPYEQYV. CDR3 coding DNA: TGTGCCATCAGTGAGTCGAGTCTCCCCTACGAGCAGTACGTC.